Following are 16 T cell receptor beta chains from one sample sequenced in a study of CD8+CD57+ T cells in acquired aplastic anemia. Whoever was chosen for sequencing had shown CD8+CD57+ cell expansion by flow cytometry. TCR beta VDJ and CDR3 profiles were obtained from a genomic DNA template. Each CDR3 protein gets one entry after TCRdb re-called the reads with MiXCR. The data show some 170,000 distinct CDR3 sequences, around half seen once. Source material: sorted CD4+, CD8+, or CD8+CD57+ T cells (not recorded which) from PBMCs. The receptors originated from a human donor with aplastic anemia.

V is TRBV6-2 or TRBV6-3 and J is TRBJ1-5, with TRBD1 identical over 8 bases. V lost 6 bases and J lost 6; bases outside the gene matches: 10. Germline CDR1 reads MNHEY; CDR2 reads SVGEGT. The CDR3 is made up of 15 amino acids. CDR3 residues: CASREDRASSQPQHF. The CDR3, as DNA: TGTGCCAGCAGGGAGGACAGGGCAAGTAGTCAGCCCCAGCATTTT.

Note on this clonotype: A much larger clone sits a single nucleotide away, making a read error possible. CDR3 sequence (DNA): TGTGTCAGCAGCCGGAACGTGGGGGGGCGTAATAGGGGGAAATCACCCCTCCACTTT. Translating it yields CVSSRNVGGRNRGKSPLHF. This chain uses TRBV7-6 with TRBJ1-6, with D perhaps TRBD1 (6 bases). Germline loops: CDR1 SGHVS, CDR2 FNYEAQ. The CDR3 has 19 amino acids. Full variable domain (remainder filled in from reference TRBV7-6 and TRBJ1-6): GAGVSQSPRYKVTKRGQDVALRCDPISGHVSLYWYRQALGQGPEFLTYFNYEAQQDKSGLPNDRFSAERPEGSISTLTIQRTEQRDSAMYRCVSSRNVGGRNRGKSPLHFGNGTRLTVT.

About this clonotype itself: Germline is not matched at one junction end, which may reflect a read error. V and J are TRBV11-2 and TRBJ2-3, with 9 nucleotides matching TRBD1. Germline-derived CDR1 and CDR2 are SGHAT and FQNNGV. The CDR3 spans 16 residues. The CDR3 DNA is TGTGCCAGCAGCTGGACAGGGGCGCTTAACACAGATACGCAGTACTTT. Protein product: CASSWTGALNTDTQYF.

V gene TRBV20-1 combines with J gene TRBJ1-4; D not certain. Trimming took off 3 bases at V and 8 bases at J, with 13 bases between the two ends. Germline V gives CDR1 DFQATT, CDR2 SNEGSKA (reference sequence). This CDR3 has 13 residues. CDR3 in amino acids: CSARGRGREKLFF. In DNA form, the CDR3 reads TGCAGTGCTAGGGGTCGGGGTCGGGAAAAACTGTTTTTT.

The J gene is TRBJ2-3, the V gene TRBV10-2; D is possibly TRBD1 (5 bases). V lost 4 bases to trimming and J lost 2 bases, with 10 bases between them. Germline CDR1 WSHSY, CDR2 SAAADI. The CDR3 is 14 amino acids. The CDR3 bases are TGCGCCAGCAGTGGGACACTTATCACAGATACGCAGTATTTT. Translating gives CASSGTLITDTQYF.

At least ten counts were recorded for this clonotype. The chain couples TRBV7-6 to TRBJ2-1, with 7 bases identical to TRBD2. The CDR3 spans 13 residues. CDR1 and CDR2 (germline): SGHVS, FNYEAQ. V trimming: 3 bases; J trimming: 10 bases; junction bases outside the gene matches: 6. The CDR3: CASSLGTSVEQFF. The CDR3 DNA reads TGTGCCAGCAGCTTGGGAACTAGCGTAGAGCAGTTCTTC.

This chain connects TRBV29-1 to TRBJ1-2; 10 bases map to TRBD1. Germline V lookup: CDR1 SQVTM, CDR2 ANQGSEA. There are 13 residues in the CDR3. J lost 5 bases, V lost 6 bases, and 6 bases had no gene match. The CDR3 DNA sequence: TGCAGCGTGAGGTGGGGACAGGGGTATGGCTACACCTTC. This gives the protein CSVRWGQGYGYTF.

At least ten counts were recorded for this clonotype. The chain carries TRBV5-1 and TRBJ2-7; 11 nucleotides align to TRBD1. CDR1 is SGHRS, CDR2 YFSETQ, per germline. The CDR3 runs 15 residues. J gave up 3 bases and V 4 bases, and 6 bases lay outside the gene matches. The CDR3 sequence: CASSGTGTGGYEQYF. DNA for the CDR3: TGCGCCAGCAGCGGCACCGGGACAGGGGGCTACGAGCAGTACTTC.

The J gene is TRBJ2-7, the V gene TRBV14; D unclear. This CDR3 is 11 amino acids long. The V end lost 2 bases, the J end lost 13 bases, and 12 bases lay between the germline ends. Germline CDR1 SGHDN, CDR2 FVKESK. CDR3 amino acids: CASSQYQDQYF. The CDR3 region has the DNA TGTGCCAGCAGCCAATATCAGGACCAATACTTC.

This clonotype has ten or more counts. The chain is built from TRBV7-8 and TRBJ2-1; maybe TRBD1 (5 bases). Trimming took 5 bases from V and 9 from J, leaving 11 bases between them. Germline-derived CDR1 and CDR2 are SGHVS and FQNEAQ. This CDR3 spans 12 amino acids. The CDR3 here is CASSNRGIEQFF. CDR3 bases: TGTGCCAGCAGCAATAGGGGCATTGAGCAGTTCTTC.

This clonotype occurred many times. V gene TRBV6-1 combines with J gene TRBJ1-3, with D maybe TRBD1 (5 bases). V was trimmed by 7 bases and J by 2 bases, leaving 12 bases between them. The CDR3 is 14 amino acids. Germline CDR1 reads MNHNS; CDR2 reads SASEGT. Here the CDR3 reads CASIPRGPGNTIYF. The CDR3 DNA reads as TGTGCCAGCATTCCGAGGGGTCCTGGAAACACCATATATTTT.

There are a few counts of this clonotype. The rearrangement joins TRBV19 to TRBJ2-5; no definite D call. CDR1 LNHDA and CDR2 SQIVND come from the germline V gene (reference sequence). This CDR3 region has 14 residues. V lost 3 bases, J lost 7 bases, and 15 bases lay in between. CDR3 residues: CASSIGNYGGTQYF. CDR3 DNA sequence: TGTGCCAGTAGTATCGGCAACTATGGTGGGACCCAGTACTTC. Together with reference TRBV19 and TRBJ2-5, the CDR3 gives the full variable domain: DGGITQSPKYLFRKEGQNVTLSCEQNLNHDAMYWYRQDPGQGLRLIYYSQIVNDFQKGDIAEGYSVSREKKESFPLTVTSAQKNPTAFYLCASSIGNYGGTQYFGPGTRLLVL.

This clonotype was seen at least ten times. The chain combines TRBV7-6 with TRBJ1-2; D is uncertain. V was trimmed by 2 bases and J by 3 bases, leaving 7 bases between them. CDR3 length: 13 amino acids. Germline-derived CDR1 and CDR2 are SGHVS and FNYEAQ. The CDR3, as DNA: TGTGCCAGCAGCTTATCTGAGGACTATGGCTACACCTTC. Its translation is CASSLSEDYGYTF.

This sequence joins TRBV20-1 and TRBJ1-2; 9 positions agree with TRBD1. V was clipped by 3 bases and J by 8 bases; unmatched bases: 4. The germline CDR1 and CDR2 sequences are DFQATT and SNEGSKA (reference sequence). This CDR3 has 12 residues. CDR3 nucleotides: TGCAGTGCTAGGGGACAGGGAGGAGGCTACACCTTC. The encoded protein is CSARGQGGGYTF.

The CDR3 DNA reads as TGCAGCGTCAAGGGCAGGGACTATGGGGCGGAGACCCAGTACTTC. This encodes CSVKGRDYGAETQYF. The rearrangement uses TRBV29-1 and TRBJ2-5; 7 nucleotides agree with TRBD2. CDR1 SQVTM and CDR2 ANQGSEA come from the germline V gene. The trim removed 6 bases at V and 5 bases at J, leaving 15 bases unmatched. The CDR3 is 15 residues long.

Note on this clonotype: At one boundary the junction diverges from the germline segment, which might be a read error. This chain links TRBV9 with TRBJ1-1; D uncertain. The CDR3 consists of 12 residues. Germline CDR1 reads SGDLS; CDR2 reads YYNGEE. In DNA, the CDR3 is TGTGCCAGCAGCGTCTCGAACACTGAAGCTTTCTTC. The encoded protein is CASSVSNTEAFF.